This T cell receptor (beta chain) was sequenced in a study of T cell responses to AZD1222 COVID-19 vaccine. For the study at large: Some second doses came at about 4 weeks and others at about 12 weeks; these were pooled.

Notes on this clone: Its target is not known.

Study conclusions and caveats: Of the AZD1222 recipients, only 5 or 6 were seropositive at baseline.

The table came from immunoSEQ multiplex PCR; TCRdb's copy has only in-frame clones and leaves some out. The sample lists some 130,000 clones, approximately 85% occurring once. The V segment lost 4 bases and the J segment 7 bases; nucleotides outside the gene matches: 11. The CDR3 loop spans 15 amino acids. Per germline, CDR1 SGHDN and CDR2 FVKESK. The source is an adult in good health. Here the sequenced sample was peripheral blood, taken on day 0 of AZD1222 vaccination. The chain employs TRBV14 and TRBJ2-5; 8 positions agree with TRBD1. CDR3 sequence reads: CASSPGQEAMGTQYF. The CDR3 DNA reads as TGTGCCAGCAGCCCGGGACAGGAGGCTATGGGGACCCAGTACTTC.